The rows below give T cell receptor beta chains drawn from one sample of a study of graft-versus-host responses after intestinal transplantation. Their specific antigens are unknown. Clones were read by immunoSEQ multiplex PCR, and TCRdb kept only the in-frame ones, dropping some. The sample consists of approximately 77,000 clones, roughly nine tenths of them appearing once. This specimen was unstimulated CD4+ T cells sorted from spleen or lymph node cells, taken before intestinal transplant. The receptor source for this set is a human donor who received an intestinal transplant. Each CDR3 is given with its conserved first and last residue. Each record gives: D gene, clone size, V gene, J gene, CDR3 protein, CDR3 DNA. A D gene is named only where the DNA matches it firmly. Clone size, where shown, is once, few, many, or a class for clones that have expanded.

TRBD1	NA	TRBV19	TRBJ1-5	CASSIGGQLSNQPQHF	TGTGCCAGTAGTATTGGGGGACAGCTTAGCAATCAGCCCCAGCATTTT
NA	once	TRBV27	TRBJ1-1	CASSLQGMNTEAFF	TGTGCCAGCAGTTTACAGGGGATGAACACTGAAGCTTTCTTT
TRBD2	NA	TRBV6-5	TRBJ2-1	CASGLLAGSNNEQFF	TGTGCCAGCGGCTTACTAGCGGGCTCTAACAATGAGCAGTTCTTC
NA	NA	TRBV19	TRBJ1-4	CASSIDPGMDEKLFF	TGTGCCAGTAGTATTGATCCAGGGATGGATGAAAAACTGTTTTTT
TRBD1	NA	TRBV28	TRBJ2-1	CASSETGTVTNEQFF	TGTGCCAGCAGCGAAACCGGGACAGTCACCAATGAGCAGTTCTTC
TRBD1	NA	TRBV7-9	TRBJ2-7	CASSLFPGQGVYEQYF	TGTGCCAGCAGCTTATTCCCGGGACAGGGAGTCTACGAGCAGTACTTC
NA	NA	TRBV30	TRBJ1-6	CAWKEGGNSPLHF	TGTGCCTGGAAGGAGGGGGGGAATTCACCCCTCCACTTT
NA	NA	TRBV7-2	TRBJ1-6	CASSLLGSRGESPLHF	TGTGCCAGCAGCTTATTGGGGTCCAGGGGAGAATCACCCCTCCACTTT
NA	NA	TRBV5-1	TRBJ1-5	CASSLVPGVNQPQHF	TGCGCCAGCAGCTTGGTGCCAGGGGTTAATCAGCCCCAGCATTTT
TRBD1	NA	TRBV30	TRBJ2-3	CGLQGFTDTQYF	TGTGGCTTACAGGGGTTCACAGATACGCAGTATTTT
TRBD1	NA	TRBV28	TRBJ2-7	CASAPGGGYEQYF	TGTGCCAGCGCGCCAGGGGGTGGCTACGAGCAGTACTTC
NA	NA	TRBV18	TRBJ1-6	CASSQQPGDNSPLHF	TGTGCCAGCTCCCAGCAACCGGGAGATAATTCACCCCTCCACTTT
TRBD2	NA	TRBV5-1	TRBJ2-7	CASSPTAGTSIYEQYF	TGCGCCAGCAGCCCGACGGCCGGGACTAGTATTTACGAGCAGTACTTC
TRBD1	NA	TRBV28	TRBJ1-2	CASTFDRGPNYGYTF	TGTGCCAGCACTTTCGACAGGGGCCCCAACTATGGCTACACCTTC
TRBD2	NA	TRBV4-1	TRBJ2-4	CASSQEGSGGLAKNIQYF	TGCGCCAGCAGCCAAGAGGGTTCGGGGGGTTTGGCCAAAAACATTCAGTACTTC
TRBD2	NA	TRBV6-6	TRBJ2-1	CASTSGTSGVYNEQFF	TGTGCCAGCACATCCGGGACTAGCGGGGTTTACAATGAGCAGTTCTTC
NA	NA	TRBV6-5	TRBJ1-6	CASSYTDRIRPLHF	TGTGCCAGCAGTTACACGGACAGAATTCGACCCCTCCACTTT
NA	once	TRBV4-1	TRBJ2-2	CASSQDAQRELGTGELFF	TGCGCCAGCAGCCAAGATGCCCAACGGGAGTTAGGTACCGGGGAGCTGTTTTTT
NA	NA	TRBV5-5	TRBJ2-3	CASSWGLATDTQYF	TGTGCCAGCAGCTGGGGTCTAGCTACAGATACGCAGTATTTT
TRBD2	NA	TRBV5-1	TRBJ2-7	CASRPPGGYEQYF	TGCGCCAGCAGACCTCCGGGGGGCTACGAGCAGTACTTC
NA	NA	TRBV4-2	TRBJ1-2	CASSQPQGSGSGYTF	TGTGCCAGCAGCCAACCCCAGGGGTCAGGGAGTGGCTACACCTTC
NA	NA	TRBV28	TRBJ2-4	CASLKPATKNIQYF	TGTGCCAGCCTCAAACCCGCGACCAAAAACATTCAGTACTTC
TRBD1	NA	TRBV6-5	TRBJ2-7	CASRGQGGTPHEQYF	TGTGCCAGCAGGGGACAGGGGGGCACACCCCACGAGCAGTACTTC
NA	NA	TRBV5-1	TRBJ2-1	CASSPRDSLGEQFF	TGCGCCAGCAGCCCGCGGGACTCCCTCGGTGAGCAGTTCTTC
NA	NA	TRBV27	TRBJ2-7	CASSLKGGLYEQYF	TGTGCCAGCAGTTTAAAAGGAGGGCTCTACGAGCAGTACTTC
TRBD1	few	TRBV28	TRBJ1-4	CASGTGVVEKLFF	TGTGCCAGCGGGACAGGGGTAGTCGAAAAACTGTTTTTT